A selection of T cell receptor beta chains follows, all from one sample in a study of control samples from healthy donors and cancer patients. The data were produced by immunoSEQ multiplex PCR, yet TCRdb's version contains in-frame clones alone and is incomplete. The sample lists 200,000 to 250,000 clones; just under 95% were seen once. Material for sequencing was blood. Receptors originate from a man in his fifties in good health. CDR3s include the opening cysteine and the closing phenylalanine or tryptophan. The D gene is left open where the match is weak. Size values are once, few and many counts, or a class for expanded clones, and some rows have none.

j_call | clone_size | v_call | d_call | cdr3_aa | cdr3_nt
TRBJ1-4 | NA | TRBV7-2 | NA | CASSLTGANEKLFF | TGTGCCAGCAGCCTGACGGGAGCTAATGAAAAACTGTTTTTT
TRBJ2-2 | NA | TRBV28 | NA | CASMEPNTGELFF | TGTGCCAGCATGGAGCCGAACACCGGGGAGCTGTTTTTT
TRBJ1-1 | NA | TRBV9 | TRBD1 | CASSGNYRGAFF | TGTGCCAGCAGCGGGAATTACAGGGGGGCTTTCTTT
TRBJ2-3 | NA | TRBV12-5 | NA | CASGLGTSDTQYF | TGTGCTAGTGGTTTGGGCACCTCGGATACGCAGTATTTT
TRBJ1-4 | NA | TRBV15 | NA | CATSRDRALNEKLFF | TGTGCCACCAGCAGAGATAGGGCACTCAATGAAAAACTGTTTTTT
TRBJ1-1 | NA | TRBV6-5 | NA | CASSYRKNTEAFF | TGTGCCAGCAGTTACCGCAAGAACACTGAAGCTTTCTTT
TRBJ1-1 | NA | TRBV15 | NA | CATSSVVPEAFF | TGTGCCACCAGCAGCGTGGTTCCTGAAGCTTTCTTT
TRBJ2-5 | NA | TRBV11-2 | NA | CASSRNRETQYF | TGTGCCAGCAGCCGCAATCGGGAGACCCAGTACTTC
TRBJ2-6 | NA | TRBV6-2/TRBV6-3 | TRBD1 | CASSSRQGDPSGANVLTF | TGTGCCAGCAGTTCCCGACAGGGGGATCCATCTGGGGCCAACGTCCTGACTTTC
TRBJ2-2 | NA | TRBV11-3 | TRBD1 | CASSPNRGNTGELFF | TGTGCCAGCAGCCCCAACAGGGGGAACACCGGGGAGCTGTTTTTT
TRBJ2-1 | NA | TRBV10-1 | NA | CASSERGNEQFF | TGCGCCAGCAGTGAGCGGGGAAATGAGCAGTTCTTC
TRBJ1-2 | NA | TRBV19 | NA | CASSIDRWSDGYTF | TGTGCCAGTAGTATCGACAGGTGGAGCGATGGCTACACCTTC
TRBJ1-2 | NA | TRBV29-1 | TRBD1 | CSVDGRGRGGYTF | TGCAGCGTTGACGGCAGGGGGCGAGGGGGCTACACCTTC
TRBJ2-1 | NA | TRBV3-1/TRBV3-2 | TRBD2 | CASSTNRLAGVYNEQFF | TGTGCCAGCAGTACCAACAGACTAGCGGGCGTCTACAATGAGCAGTTCTTC
TRBJ2-7 | NA | TRBV13 | NA | CASRKSTQGSRAYEQYF | TGTGCCAGCAGAAAATCAACCCAGGGGTCTAGAGCCTACGAGCAGTACTTC
TRBJ1-1 | NA | TRBV5-3 | NA | CARSSFPCQRQDYNTEAFF | TGTGCCAGAAGCTCCTTTCCGTGCCAAAGACAAGACTATAACACTGAAGCTTTCTTT
TRBJ1-3 | NA | TRBV18 | NA | CASSQNRDAGNTIYF | TGTGCCAGCTCACAAAACAGGGATGCTGGAAACACCATATATTTT
TRBJ2-5 | once | TRBV13 | NA | CASSFFSRSTQYF | TGTGCCAGCAGCTTTTTTTCCCGGTCCACCCAGTACTTC